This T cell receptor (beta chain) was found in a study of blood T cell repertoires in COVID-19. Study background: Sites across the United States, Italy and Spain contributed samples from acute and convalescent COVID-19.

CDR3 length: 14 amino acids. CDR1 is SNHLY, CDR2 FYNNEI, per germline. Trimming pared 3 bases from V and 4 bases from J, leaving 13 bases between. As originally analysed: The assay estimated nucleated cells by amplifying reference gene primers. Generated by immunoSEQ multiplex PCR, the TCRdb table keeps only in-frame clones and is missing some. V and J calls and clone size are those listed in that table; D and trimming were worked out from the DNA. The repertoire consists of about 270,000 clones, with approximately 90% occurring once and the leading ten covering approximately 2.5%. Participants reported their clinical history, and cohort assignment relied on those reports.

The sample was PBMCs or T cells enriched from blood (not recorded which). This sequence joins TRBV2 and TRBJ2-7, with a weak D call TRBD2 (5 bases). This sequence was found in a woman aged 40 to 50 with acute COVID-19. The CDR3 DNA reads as TGTGCCAGCAGTGAGAGCGGAGGCGGGTACGAGCAGTACTTC. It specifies CASSESGGGYEQYF. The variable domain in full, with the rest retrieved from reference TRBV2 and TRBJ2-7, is EPEVTQTPSHQVTQMGQEVILRCVPISNHLYFYWYRQILGQKVEFLVSFYNNEISEKSEIFDDQFSVERPDGSNFTLKIRSTKLEDSAMYFCASSESGGGYEQYFGPGTRLTVT.